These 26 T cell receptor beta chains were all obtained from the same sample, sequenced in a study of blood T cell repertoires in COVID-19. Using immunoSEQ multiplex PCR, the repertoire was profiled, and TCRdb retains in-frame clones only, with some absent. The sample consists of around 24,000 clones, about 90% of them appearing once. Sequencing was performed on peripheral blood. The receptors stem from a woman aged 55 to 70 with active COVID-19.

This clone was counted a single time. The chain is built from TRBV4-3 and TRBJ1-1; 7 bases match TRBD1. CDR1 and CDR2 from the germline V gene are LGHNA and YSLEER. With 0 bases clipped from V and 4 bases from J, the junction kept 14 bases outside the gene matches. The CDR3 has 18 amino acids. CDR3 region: CASSQEGSGQAGSTEAFF. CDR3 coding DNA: TGCGCCAGCAGCCAAGAGGGATCTGGACAGGCGGGTTCCACTGAAGCTTTCTTT.

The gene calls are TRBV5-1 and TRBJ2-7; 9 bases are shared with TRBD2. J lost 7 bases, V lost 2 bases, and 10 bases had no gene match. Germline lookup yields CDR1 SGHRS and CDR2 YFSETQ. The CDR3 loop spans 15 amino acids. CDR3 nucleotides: TGCGCCAGCAGCTTTAGCGGGAGCGTTCCTAAGGAGCAGTACTTC. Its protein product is CASSFSGSVPKEQYF.

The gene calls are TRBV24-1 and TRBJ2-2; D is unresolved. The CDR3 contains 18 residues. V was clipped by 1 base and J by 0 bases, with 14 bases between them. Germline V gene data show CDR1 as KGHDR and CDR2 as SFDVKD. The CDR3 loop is CATSDFPLTETNTGELFF. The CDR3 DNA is TGTGCCACCAGTGATTTCCCTCTTACTGAGACGAACACCGGGGAGCTGTTTTTT.

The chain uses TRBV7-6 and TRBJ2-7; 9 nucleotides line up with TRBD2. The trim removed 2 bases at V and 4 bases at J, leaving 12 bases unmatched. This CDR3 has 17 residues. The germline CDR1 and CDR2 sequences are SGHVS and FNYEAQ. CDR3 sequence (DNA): TGTGCCAGCAGCTTACGACGACCGGGACTAGCTAGTTACGAGCAGTACTTC. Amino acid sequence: CASSLRRPGLASYEQYF.

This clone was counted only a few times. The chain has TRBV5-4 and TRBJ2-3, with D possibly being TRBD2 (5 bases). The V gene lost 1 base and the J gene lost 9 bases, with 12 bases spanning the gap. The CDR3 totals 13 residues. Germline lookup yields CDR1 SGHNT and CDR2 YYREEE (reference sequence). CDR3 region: CASSLPSAGTQYF. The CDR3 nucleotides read TGTGCCAGCAGCTTGCCGAGTGCGGGCACGCAGTATTTT.

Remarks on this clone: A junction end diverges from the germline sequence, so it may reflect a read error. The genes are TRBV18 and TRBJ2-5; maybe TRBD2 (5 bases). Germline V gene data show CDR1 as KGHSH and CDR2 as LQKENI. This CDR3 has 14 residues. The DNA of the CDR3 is TGTGCCAGCTCACCGGACTCTCCTGTGGGCCTTAGTAACTTC. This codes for CASSPDSPVGLSNF. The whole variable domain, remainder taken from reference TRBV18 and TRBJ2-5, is NAGVMQNPRHLVRRRGQEARLRCSPMKGHSHVYWYRQLPEEGLKFMVYLQKENIIDESGMPKERFSAEFPKEGPSILRIQQVVRGDSAAYFCASSPDSPVGLSNFGPGTRLLVL.

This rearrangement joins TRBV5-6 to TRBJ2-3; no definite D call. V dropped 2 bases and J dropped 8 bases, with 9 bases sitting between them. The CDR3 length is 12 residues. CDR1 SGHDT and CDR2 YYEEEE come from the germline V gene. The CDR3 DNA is TGTGCCAGCAGCTTCAGCCGAGGTACGCAGTATTTT. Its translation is CASSFSRGTQYF.

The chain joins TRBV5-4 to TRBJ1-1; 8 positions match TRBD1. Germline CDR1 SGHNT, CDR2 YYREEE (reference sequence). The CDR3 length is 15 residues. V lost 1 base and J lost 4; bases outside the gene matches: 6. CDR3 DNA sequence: TGTGCCAGCAGCTTGCAGGGGGCAAGAGGCACTGAAGCTTTCTTT. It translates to CASSLQGARGTEAFF.

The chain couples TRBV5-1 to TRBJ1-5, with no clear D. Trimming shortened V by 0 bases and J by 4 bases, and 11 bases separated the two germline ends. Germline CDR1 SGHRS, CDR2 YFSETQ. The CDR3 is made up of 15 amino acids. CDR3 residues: CASSLGPPPNQPQHF. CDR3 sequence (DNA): TGCGCCAGCAGCTTGGGGCCACCGCCTAATCAGCCCCAGCATTTT.

CDR3 protein: CASSPSGTGELFF. The CDR3 nucleotides read TGTGCCAGCAGCCCCTCGGGAACCGGGGAGCTGTTTTTT. The gene calls are TRBV9 and TRBJ2-2, with D perhaps matching TRBD2 (5 bases). The germline V and J ends were trimmed by 4 bases and 5 bases, with 9 bases remaining between them. CDR1 and CDR2 from the germline V gene are SGDLS and YYNGEE. The CDR3 runs 13 residues.

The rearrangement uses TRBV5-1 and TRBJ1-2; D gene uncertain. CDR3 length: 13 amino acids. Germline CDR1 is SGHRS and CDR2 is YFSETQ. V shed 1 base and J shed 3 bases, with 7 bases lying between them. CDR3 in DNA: TGCGCCAGCAGCTTGAACGGAGACTATGGCTACACCTTC. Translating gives CASSLNGDYGYTF.

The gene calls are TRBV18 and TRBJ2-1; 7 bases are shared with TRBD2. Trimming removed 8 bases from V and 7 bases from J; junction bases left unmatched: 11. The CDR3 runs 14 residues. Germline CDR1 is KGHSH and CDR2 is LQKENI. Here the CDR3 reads CASGRGGSSNEQFF. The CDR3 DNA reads TGTGCCAGCGGACGGGGCGGGAGTTCTAATGAGCAGTTCTTC.

The DNA of the CDR3 is TGTGCCACCAGCAGAGTTGTGCTACGCGAGCAGTACTTC. It translates to CATSRVVLREQYF. The rearrangement joins TRBV15 to TRBJ2-7; D not certain. There are 13 residues in the CDR3. V was shortened by 1 base and J by 6 bases, with 10 bases between the two germline ends. The germline V gene has CDR1 LNHNV and CDR2 YYDKDF (reference sequence).

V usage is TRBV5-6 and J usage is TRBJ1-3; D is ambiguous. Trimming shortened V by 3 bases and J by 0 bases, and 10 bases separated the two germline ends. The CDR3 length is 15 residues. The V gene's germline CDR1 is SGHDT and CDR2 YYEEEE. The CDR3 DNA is TGTGCCAGCAGCTCCGGACTGAACTCTGGAAACACCATATATTTT. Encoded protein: CASSSGLNSGNTIYF.

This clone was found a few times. The DNA of the CDR3 is TGCGCCAGCAGCTTGTTATCCGGGGAGCTGTTTTTT. Its protein product is CASSLLSGELFF. The chain is built from TRBV5-1 and TRBJ2-2; D is unresolved. The CDR3 is made up of 12 amino acids. Germline loops: CDR1 SGHRS, CDR2 YFSETQ. V lost 1 base, J lost 6 bases, and 4 bases lay in between.

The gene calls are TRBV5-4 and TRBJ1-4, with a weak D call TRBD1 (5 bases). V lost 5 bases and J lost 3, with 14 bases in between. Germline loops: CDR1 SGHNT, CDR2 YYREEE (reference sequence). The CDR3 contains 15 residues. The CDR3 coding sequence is TGTGCCAGCAGTCCCGACAGTGGAGCTAATGAAAAACTGTTTTTT. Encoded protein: CASSPDSGANEKLFF.

The CDR3, as DNA: TGTGCCAGCAGCCAAGTCCTGGCTTTCTTT. It specifies CASSQVLAFF. This chain joins TRBV3-1 (or the pseudogene TRBV3-2) and TRBJ1-1; D remains ambiguous. Trimming took off 1 base at V and 11 bases at J, with 5 bases between the two ends. CDR1 and CDR2 from the germline V gene are LGHDT and YNNKEL (reference sequence). CDR3 length: 10 amino acids.

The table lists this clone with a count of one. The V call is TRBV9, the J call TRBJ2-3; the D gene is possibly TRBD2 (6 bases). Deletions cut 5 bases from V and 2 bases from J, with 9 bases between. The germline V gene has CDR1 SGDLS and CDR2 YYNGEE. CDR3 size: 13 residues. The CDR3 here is CASRASATDTQYF. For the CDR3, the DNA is TGTGCCAGCAGGGCTAGCGCCACAGATACGCAGTATTTT.

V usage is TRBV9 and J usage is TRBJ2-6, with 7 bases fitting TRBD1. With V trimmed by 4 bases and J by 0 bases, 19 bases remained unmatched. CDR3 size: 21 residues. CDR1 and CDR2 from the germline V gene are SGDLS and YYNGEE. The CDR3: CASSHRQGFNLQSSGANVLTF. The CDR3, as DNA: TGTGCCAGCAGCCACCGACAGGGCTTCAACCTCCAGAGCTCTGGGGCCAACGTCCTGACTTTC.

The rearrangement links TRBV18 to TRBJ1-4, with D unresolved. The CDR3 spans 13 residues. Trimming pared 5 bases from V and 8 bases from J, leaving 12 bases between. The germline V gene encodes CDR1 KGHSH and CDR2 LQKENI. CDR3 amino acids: CASSIEQWEKLFF. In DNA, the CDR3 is TGTGCCAGCTCAATCGAACAATGGGAAAAACTGTTTTTT. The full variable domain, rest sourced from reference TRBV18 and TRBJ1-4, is NAGVMQNPRHLVRRRGQEARLRCSPMKGHSHVYWYRQLPEEGLKFMVYLQKENIIDESGMPKERFSAEFPKEGPSILRIQQVVRGDSAAYFCASSIEQWEKLFFGSGTQLSVL.

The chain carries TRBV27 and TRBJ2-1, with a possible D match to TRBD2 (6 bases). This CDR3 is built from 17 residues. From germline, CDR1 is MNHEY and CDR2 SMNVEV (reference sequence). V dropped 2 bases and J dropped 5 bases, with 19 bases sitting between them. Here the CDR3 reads CASSLHLGLRRHNEQFF. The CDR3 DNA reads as TGTGCCAGCAGTTTACACCTAGGACTACGACGCCACAATGAGCAGTTCTTC.

In DNA form, the CDR3 reads TGTGCCAGCAGCTTGTGGGGGGACGGAGGGACGAACACTGAAGCTTTCTTT. Its protein is CASSLWGDGGTNTEAFF. The gene calls are TRBV5-8 and TRBJ1-1; D may be TRBD1 (5 bases). Looked up from germline, CDR1 is SGHTS and CDR2 is YDEGEE. V was clipped by 1 base and J by 1 base, with 17 bases between them. There are 17 residues in the CDR3.

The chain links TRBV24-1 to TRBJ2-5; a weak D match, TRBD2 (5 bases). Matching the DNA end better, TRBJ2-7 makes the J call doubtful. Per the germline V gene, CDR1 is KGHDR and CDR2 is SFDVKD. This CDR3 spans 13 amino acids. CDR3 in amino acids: CATSDLATYEQYF. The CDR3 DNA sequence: TGTGCCACCAGTGACCTAGCCACCTACGAGCAGTACTTC.

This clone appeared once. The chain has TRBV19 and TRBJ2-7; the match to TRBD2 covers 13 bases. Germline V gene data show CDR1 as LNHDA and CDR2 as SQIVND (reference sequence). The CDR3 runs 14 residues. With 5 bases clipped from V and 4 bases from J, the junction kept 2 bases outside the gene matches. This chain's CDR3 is CASSRTSGSYEQYF. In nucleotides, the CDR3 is TGTGCCAGTAGTCGGACTAGCGGGAGTTACGAGCAGTACTTC.

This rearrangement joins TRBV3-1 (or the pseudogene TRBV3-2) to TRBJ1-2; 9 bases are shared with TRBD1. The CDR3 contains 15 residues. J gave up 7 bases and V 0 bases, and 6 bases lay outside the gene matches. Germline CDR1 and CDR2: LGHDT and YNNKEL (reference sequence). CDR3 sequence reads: CASSQEDRGWRGYTF. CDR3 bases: TGTGCCAGCAGCCAAGAGGACAGGGGATGGCGTGGCTACACCTTC.

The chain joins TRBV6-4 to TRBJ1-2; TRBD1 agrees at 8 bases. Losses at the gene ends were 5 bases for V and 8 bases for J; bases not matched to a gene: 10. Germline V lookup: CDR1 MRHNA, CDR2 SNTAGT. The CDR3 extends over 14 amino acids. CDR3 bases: TGTGCCAGCAGTCCTTCAGGGGGCGCAGGAGGCTACACCTTC. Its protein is CASSPSGGAGGYTF.